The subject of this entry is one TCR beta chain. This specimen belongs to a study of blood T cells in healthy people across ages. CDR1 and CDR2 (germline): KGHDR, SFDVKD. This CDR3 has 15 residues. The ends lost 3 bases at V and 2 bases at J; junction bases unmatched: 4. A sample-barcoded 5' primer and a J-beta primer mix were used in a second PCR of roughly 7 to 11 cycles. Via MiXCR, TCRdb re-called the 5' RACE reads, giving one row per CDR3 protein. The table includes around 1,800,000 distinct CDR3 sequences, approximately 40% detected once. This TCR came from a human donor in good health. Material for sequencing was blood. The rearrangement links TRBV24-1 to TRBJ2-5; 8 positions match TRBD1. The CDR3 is CATSDPGTGQETQYF. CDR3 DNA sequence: TGTGCCACCAGTGATCCTGGGACAGGTCAAGAGACCCAGTACTTC.